The subject of this entry is one TCR beta chain. The antigen is undetermined. CD45RO-negative CD8 cells positively selected for CCR7 made up the naive population, which excluded terminally differentiated effector memory CD45RA+ cells. The data belong to a study of shared clonotypes between healthy human individuals. General study results and limits: Rarefaction curves obtained for sorted subsets showed sequencing incomplete despite large depth. Depth of sequencing was expected to influence donor clonotype sharing. Naive subsets typically showed greater estimated richness than memory subsets.

With 7 bases removed from V and 5 bases from J, the gap between germline ends came to 14 bases. In germline, CDR1 is SQVTM, CDR2 ANQGSEA. CDR3 length: 12 amino acids. The data were produced by immunoSEQ multiplex PCR, yet TCRdb's version contains in-frame clones alone and is incomplete. Of hundreds of thousands of clones in the sample, around 96% were seen once. The J gene is TRBJ2-5, the V gene TRBV29-1, with D unclear. The sequence came from a woman aged 25-40 years in good health. Input material: naive CD8+ T cells sorted from blood. This CDR3 reads CSALEFQETQYF. The DNA of the CDR3 is TGCAGCGCCCTGGAATTCCAGGAGACCCAGTACTTC.